The sequence of this T cell receptor (beta chain) was determined in a study of CD8 T cells in ankylosing spondylitis. One entry per CDR3 protein, called by TCRdb with MiXCR from the 5' RACE reads. This table has 800,000 to 900,000 distinct CDR3 sequences, about 11% appearing once. Regarding the study as a whole: Prior literature has documented some motif variants in synovial fluid and blood from reactive arthritis. Significant enrichment of disease-linked clones was reported in matched ankylosing spondylitis synovial fluid. A TCR beta motif of under 10 highly homologous variants seemed to mark ankylosing spondylitis blood.

About this clonotype itself: Antigen unknown.

The origin of this receptor is a male donor with ankylosing spondylitis. The source material was blood, either unsorted or a sorted T cell fraction (not recorded which).

The CDR3 coding sequence is TGTGCCATCAGTGTTAGTAGAGATGCCTTTGGCACAGATACGCAGTATTTT. This gives the protein CAISVSRDAFGTDTQYF. This rearrangement joins TRBV10-3 to TRBJ2-3; D call uncertain. The CDR3 spans 17 residues. The germline V gene has CDR1 ENHRY and CDR2 SYGVKD. Trimming left V 4 bases short and J 1 base short, with 18 bases between.